This T cell receptor (beta chain) was found in a study of T cell responses to AZD1222 COVID-19 vaccine. This clone has only a few counts. Germline V gene data show CDR1 as SGHRS and CDR2 as YFSETQ. This CDR3 has 17 residues. V was pared by 0 bases and J by 4 bases, with 17 bases between. Here immunoSEQ multiplex PCR was the method, and the copy in TCRdb shows in-frame clones only, minus some. This sample has about 140,000 clones, with over 75% found just once. The chain uses TRBV5-1 and TRBJ1-3; D is uncertain. The source is an adult who received the MenACWY meningococcal vaccine as a control. Sequencing used peripheral blood, obtained 28 days after the second dose of the MenACWY control vaccine. CDR3: CASSLVGSTSSGNTIYF. The DNA for the CDR3 is TGCGCCAGCAGCTTGGTGGGGTCAACTTCTAGCGGAAACACCATATATTTT.